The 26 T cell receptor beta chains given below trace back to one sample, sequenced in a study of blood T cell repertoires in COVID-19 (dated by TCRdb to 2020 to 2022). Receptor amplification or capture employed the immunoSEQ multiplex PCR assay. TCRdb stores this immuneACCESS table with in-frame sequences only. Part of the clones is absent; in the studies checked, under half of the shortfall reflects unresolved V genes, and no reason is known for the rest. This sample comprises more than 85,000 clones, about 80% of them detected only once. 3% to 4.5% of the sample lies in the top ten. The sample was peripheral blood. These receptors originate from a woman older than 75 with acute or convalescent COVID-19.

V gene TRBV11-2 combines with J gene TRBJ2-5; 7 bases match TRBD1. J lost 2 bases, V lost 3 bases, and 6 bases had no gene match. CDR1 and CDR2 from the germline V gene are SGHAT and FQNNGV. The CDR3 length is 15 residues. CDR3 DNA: TGTGCCAGCAGCTTGGGACAGCCTCCTCAAGAGACCCAGTACTTC. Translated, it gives CASSLGQPPQETQYF.

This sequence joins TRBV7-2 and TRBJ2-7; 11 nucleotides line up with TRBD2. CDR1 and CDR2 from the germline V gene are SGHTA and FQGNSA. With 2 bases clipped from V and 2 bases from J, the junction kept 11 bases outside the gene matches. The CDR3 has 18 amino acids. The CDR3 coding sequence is TGTGCCAGCAGCTTAAGCCCTAGCGGGAGGAGGCGGACCTACGAGCAGTACTTC. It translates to CASSLSPSGRRRTYEQYF.

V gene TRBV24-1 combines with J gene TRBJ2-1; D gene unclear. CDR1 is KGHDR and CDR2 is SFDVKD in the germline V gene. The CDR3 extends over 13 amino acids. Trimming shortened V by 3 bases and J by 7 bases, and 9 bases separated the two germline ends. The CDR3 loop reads CATSDPLFNEQFF. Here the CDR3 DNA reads TGTGCCACCAGTGATCCCCTCTTTAATGAGCAGTTCTTC.

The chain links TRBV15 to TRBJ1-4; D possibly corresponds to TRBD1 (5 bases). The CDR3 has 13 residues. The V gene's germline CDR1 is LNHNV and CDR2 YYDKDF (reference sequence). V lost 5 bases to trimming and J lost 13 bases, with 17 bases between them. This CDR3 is CATSHNPIGGLFF. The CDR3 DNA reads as TGTGCCACCAGCCACAATCCTATCGGGGGACTGTTTTTT. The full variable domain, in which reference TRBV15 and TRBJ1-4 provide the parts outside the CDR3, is DAMVIQNPRYQVTQFGKPVTLSCSQTLNHNVMYWYQQKSSQAPKLLFHYYDKDFNNEADTPDNFQSRRPNTSFCFLDIRSPGLGDTAMYLCATSHNPIGGLFFGSGTQLSVL.

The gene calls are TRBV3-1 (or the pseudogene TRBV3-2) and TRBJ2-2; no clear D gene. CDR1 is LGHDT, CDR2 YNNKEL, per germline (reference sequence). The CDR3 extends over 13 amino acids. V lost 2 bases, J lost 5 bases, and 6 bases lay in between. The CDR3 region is CASSQYSTGELFF. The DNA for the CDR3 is TGTGCCAGCAGCCAATACAGTACCGGGGAGCTGTTTTTT.

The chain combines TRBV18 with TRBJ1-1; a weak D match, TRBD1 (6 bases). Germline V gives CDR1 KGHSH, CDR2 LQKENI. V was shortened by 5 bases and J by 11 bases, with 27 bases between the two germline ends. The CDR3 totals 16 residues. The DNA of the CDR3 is TGTGCCAGCTCAACCGGCCAAGGACAGACGGGAATGAAGGCTTTCTTT. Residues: CASSTGQGQTGMKAFF.

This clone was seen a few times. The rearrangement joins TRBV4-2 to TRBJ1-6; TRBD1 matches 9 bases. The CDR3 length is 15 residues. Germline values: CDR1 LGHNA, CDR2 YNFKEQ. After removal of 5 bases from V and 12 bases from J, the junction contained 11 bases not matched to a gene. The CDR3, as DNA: TGTGCCAGCAGCGTAGAAACAGGGGGCGCAAAACCCCTCCACTTT. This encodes CASSVETGGAKPLHF.

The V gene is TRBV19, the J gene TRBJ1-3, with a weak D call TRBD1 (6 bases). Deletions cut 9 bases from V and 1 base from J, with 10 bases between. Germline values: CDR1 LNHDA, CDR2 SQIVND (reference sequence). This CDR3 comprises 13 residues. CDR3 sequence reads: CASAGTSGNTIYF. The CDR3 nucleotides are TGTGCCAGCGCCGGGACATCTGGAAACACCATATATTTT.

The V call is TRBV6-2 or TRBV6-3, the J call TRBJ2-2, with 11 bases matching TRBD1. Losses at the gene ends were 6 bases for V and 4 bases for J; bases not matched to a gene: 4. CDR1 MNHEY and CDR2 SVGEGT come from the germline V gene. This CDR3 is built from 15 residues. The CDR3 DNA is TGTGCCAGCAGCCGCGGACAGGGGGCCACCGGGGAGCTGTTTTTT. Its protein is CASSRGQGATGELFF.

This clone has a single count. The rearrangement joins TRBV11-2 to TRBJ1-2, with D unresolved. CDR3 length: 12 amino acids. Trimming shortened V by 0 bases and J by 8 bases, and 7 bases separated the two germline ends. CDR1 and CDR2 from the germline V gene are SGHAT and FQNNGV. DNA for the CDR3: TGTGCCAGCAGCTTAGAACTGGGCGGCTACACCTTC. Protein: CASSLELGGYTF. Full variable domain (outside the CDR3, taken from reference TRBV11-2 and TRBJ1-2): EAGVAQSPRYKIIEKRQSVAFWCNPISGHATLYWYQQILGQGPKLLIQFQNNGVVDDSQLPKDRFSAERLKGVDSTLKIQPAKLEDSAVYLCASSLELGGYTFGSGTRLTVV.

The CDR3 protein is CASSYSMPRQGNHGYTF. The CDR3 nucleotides read TGTGCCAGCAGTTACTCGATGCCTCGGCAGGGGAACCATGGCTACACCTTC. The chain links TRBV6-2 or TRBV6-3 to TRBJ1-2; maybe TRBD1 (6 bases). The CDR3 has 17 amino acids. Germline V gives CDR1 MNHEY, CDR2 SVGEGT. V was clipped by 0 bases and J by 6 bases, with 20 bases between them.

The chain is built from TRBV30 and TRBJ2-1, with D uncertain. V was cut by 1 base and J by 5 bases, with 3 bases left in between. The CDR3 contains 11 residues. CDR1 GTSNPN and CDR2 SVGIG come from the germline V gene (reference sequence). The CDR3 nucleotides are TGTGCCTGGAGTGCAAACAATGAGCAGTTCTTC. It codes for CAWSANNEQFF.

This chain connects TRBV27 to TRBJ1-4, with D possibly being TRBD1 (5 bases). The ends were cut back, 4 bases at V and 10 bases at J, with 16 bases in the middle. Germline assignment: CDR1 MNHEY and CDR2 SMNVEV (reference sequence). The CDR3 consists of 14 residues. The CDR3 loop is CASSSTSDIRKLFF. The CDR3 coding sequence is TGTGCCAGCAGTTCCACCTCGGACATCAGAAAACTGTTTTTT.

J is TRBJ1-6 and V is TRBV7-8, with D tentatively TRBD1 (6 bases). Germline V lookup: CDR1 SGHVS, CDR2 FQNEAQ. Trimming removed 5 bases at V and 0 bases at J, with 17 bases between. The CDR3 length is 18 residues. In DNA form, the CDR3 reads TGTGCCAGCAGCATTACAGGGTCCCTAAGCTCCTATAATTCACCCCTCCACTTT. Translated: CASSITGSLSSYNSPLHF.

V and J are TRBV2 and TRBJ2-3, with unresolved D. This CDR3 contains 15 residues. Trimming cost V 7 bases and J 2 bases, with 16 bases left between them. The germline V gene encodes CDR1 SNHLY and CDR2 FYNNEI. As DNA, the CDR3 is TGTGCCAGCACCATAGACTGGAGCCTCACAGATACGCAGTATTTT. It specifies CASTIDWSLTDTQYF.

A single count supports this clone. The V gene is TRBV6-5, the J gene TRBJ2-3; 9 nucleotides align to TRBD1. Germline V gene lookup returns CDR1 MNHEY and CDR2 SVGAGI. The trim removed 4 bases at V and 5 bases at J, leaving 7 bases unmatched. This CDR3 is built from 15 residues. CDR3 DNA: TGTGCCAGCAGTTCTGTGGGACAGGGTGGAGATACGCAGTATTTT. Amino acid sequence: CASSSVGQGGDTQYF.

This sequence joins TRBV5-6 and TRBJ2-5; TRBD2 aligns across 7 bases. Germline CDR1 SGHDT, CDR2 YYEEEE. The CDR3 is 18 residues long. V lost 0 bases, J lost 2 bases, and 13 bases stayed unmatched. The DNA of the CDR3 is TGTGCCAGCAGCTTGGTGGCTAGCGGTATTCGTGAGCAAGAGACCCAGTACTTC. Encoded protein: CASSLVASGIREQETQYF.

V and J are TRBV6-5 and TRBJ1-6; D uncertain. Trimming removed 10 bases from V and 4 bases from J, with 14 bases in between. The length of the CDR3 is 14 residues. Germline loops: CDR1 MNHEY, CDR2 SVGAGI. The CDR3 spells CATGTAVYNSPLHF. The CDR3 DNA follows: TGTGCCACGGGAACAGCAGTATATAATTCACCCCTCCACTTT.

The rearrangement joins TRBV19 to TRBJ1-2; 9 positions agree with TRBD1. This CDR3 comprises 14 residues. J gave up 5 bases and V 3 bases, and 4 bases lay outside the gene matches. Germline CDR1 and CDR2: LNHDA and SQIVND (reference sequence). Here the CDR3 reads CASSITGTGYGYTF. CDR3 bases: TGTGCCAGTAGTATTACCGGGACAGGGTATGGCTACACCTTC.

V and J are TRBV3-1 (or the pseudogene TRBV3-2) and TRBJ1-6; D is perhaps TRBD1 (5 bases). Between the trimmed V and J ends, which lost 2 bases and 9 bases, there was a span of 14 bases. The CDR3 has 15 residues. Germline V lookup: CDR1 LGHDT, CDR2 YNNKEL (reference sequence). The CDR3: CASSQMGGESSPLHF. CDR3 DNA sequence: TGTGCCAGCAGCCAAATGGGAGGGGAGAGTTCACCCCTCCACTTT.

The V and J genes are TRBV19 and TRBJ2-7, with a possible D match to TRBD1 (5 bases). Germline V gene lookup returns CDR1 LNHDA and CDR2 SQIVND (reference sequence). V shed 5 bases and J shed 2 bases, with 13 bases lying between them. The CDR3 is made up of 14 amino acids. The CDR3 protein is CASSVDNPPYEQYF. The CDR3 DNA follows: TGTGCCAGTAGTGTGGACAATCCCCCCTACGAGCAGTACTTC. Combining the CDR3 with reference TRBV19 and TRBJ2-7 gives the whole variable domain DGGITQSPKYLFRKEGQNVTLSCEQNLNHDAMYWYRQDPGQGLRLIYYSQIVNDFQKGDIAEGYSVSREKKESFPLTVTSAQKNPTAFYLCASSVDNPPYEQYFGPGTRLTVT.

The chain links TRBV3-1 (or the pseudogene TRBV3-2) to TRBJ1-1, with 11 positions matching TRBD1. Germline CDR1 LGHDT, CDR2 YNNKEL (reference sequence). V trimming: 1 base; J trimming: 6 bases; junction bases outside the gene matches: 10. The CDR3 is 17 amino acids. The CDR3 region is CASSQGTGGTTIAEAFF. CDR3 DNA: TGTGCCAGCAGCCAAGGGACAGGGGGCACGACTATCGCTGAAGCTTTCTTT.

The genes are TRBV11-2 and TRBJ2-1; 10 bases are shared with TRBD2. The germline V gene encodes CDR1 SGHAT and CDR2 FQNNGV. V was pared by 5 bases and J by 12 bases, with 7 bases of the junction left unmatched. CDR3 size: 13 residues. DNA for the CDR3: TGTGCCAGCAGCCCTGGACTAGCGGCTGGGCAGTTCTTC. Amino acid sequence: CASSPGLAAGQFF.

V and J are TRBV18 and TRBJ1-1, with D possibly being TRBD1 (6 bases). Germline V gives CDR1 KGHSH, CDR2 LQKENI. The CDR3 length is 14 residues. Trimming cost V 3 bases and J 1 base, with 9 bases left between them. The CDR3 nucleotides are TGTGCCAGCTCACCCCGACAGGAGAACACTGAAGCTTTCTTT. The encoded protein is CASSPRQENTEAFF.

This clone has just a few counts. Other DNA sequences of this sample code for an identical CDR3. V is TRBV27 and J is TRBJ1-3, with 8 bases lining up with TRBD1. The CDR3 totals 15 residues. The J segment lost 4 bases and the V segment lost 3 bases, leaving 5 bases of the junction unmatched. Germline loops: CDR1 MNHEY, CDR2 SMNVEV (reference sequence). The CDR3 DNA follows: TGTGCCAGCAGTTTGCAGGGGGCATTGGGAAACACCATATATTTT. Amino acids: CASSLQGALGNTIYF.

DNA for the CDR3: TGTGCCAGCAGCCCCCTAGGACTAGCGGAATCCTCCTACAATGAGCAGTTCTTC. Its translation: CASSPLGLAESSYNEQFF. The chain couples TRBV11-2 to TRBJ2-1; 10 nucleotides align to TRBD2. This CDR3 has 18 amino acids. With 5 bases clipped from V and 0 bases from J, the junction kept 10 bases outside the gene matches. The V gene's germline CDR1 is SGHAT and CDR2 FQNNGV. Filled out from reference TRBV11-2 and TRBJ2-1, the complete variable domain reads EAGVAQSPRYKIIEKRQSVAFWCNPISGHATLYWYQQILGQGPKLLIQFQNNGVVDDSQLPKDRFSAERLKGVDSTLKIQPAKLEDSAVYLCASSPLGLAESSYNEQFFGPGTRLTVL.